This T cell receptor (beta chain) was retrieved from a study of OX40 agonist ivuxolimab in advanced cancers. Study summary: Dose-escalation subjects each had hepatocellular carcinoma, melanoma, renal cell or head and neck cancer. Treatment received earlier with anti-PD-1, anti-PD-L1 or anti-CTLA-4 agents was allowed, and around 36% had some. Study findings and constraints: Both blood CD4+ and CD8+ T cells showed clonal growth by week 6 at 0.1 to 3.0 mg/kg.

Autoimmune disease history or systemic immunosuppression meant exclusion. Generated by immunoSEQ multiplex PCR, the TCRdb table keeps only in-frame clones and is missing some. The table records tens of thousands of clones, roughly four fifths of them present only once. About this clone: What it binds is unknown.

The CDR3 extends over 15 amino acids. V was cut by 4 bases and J by 4 bases, with 16 bases left in between. Per germline, CDR1 LNHDA and CDR2 SQIVND (reference sequence). This sequence joins TRBV19 and TRBJ1-1; TRBD1 is a possible D gene (5 bases). This clonotype was sampled from an adult with an advanced solid tumor such as melanoma, head and neck, liver or kidney cancer. The sequencing here drew on CD4+ or CD8+ T cells sorted from blood, taken in a trial of the OX40 agonist ivuxolimab. CDR3 region: CASSNSPGKSTEAFF. In DNA, the CDR3 is TGTGCCAGTAGTAATTCCCCAGGGAAGAGCACTGAAGCTTTCTTT.